A selection of T cell receptor beta chains follows, all from one sample in a study of T cell repertoires in cytomegalovirus infection. Each CDR3 protein gets one entry after TCRdb re-called the reads with MiXCR. This sample has 210,000 or so distinct CDR3 sequences, with roughly 6.5% found just once. Sequencing input: PBMCs. Source of these receptors: a human donor in good health (CMV status not recorded). Some clones in this sample may be carry-over from other donors' samples. Both conserved end residues are part of each CDR3. A D gene is named only where the DNA matches it firmly. Expanded clones get a size class; other rows say once, few or many, or leave the size out.

V gene	D gene	clone size	J gene	CDR3 DNA	CDR3 protein
TRBV20-1	.	.	TRBJ2-6	TGCAGTGCTCTGGGGGGAGACTCTGGGGCCAACGTCCTGACTTTC	CSALGGDSGANVLTF
TRBV5-5	TRBD1	many	TRBJ1-4	TGTGCCAGCAGCCCGGACAGGGCCTATGAAAAACTGTTTTTT	CASSPDRAYEKLFF
TRBV5-6	TRBD1	many	TRBJ2-2	TGTGCCAGCAGCTCGTCGGGACAGGGGGGTACGAACACCGGGGAGCTGTTTTTT	CASSSSGQGGTNTGELFF
TRBV11-2	.	many	TRBJ2-5	TGTGCCAGCAGCTCTGGACAGTGGGCCGGGGCCCAGTACTTC	CASSSGQWAGAQYF
TRBV6-5	.	many	TRBJ2-5	TGTGCCAGCAGTCGGCCGGGCGGAGAGACCCAGTACTTC	CASSRPGGETQYF
TRBV12-3/TRBV12-4	.	.	TRBJ1-5	TGTGCCAGCAGCCAAGGGACGGGAGCTAGCAATCAGCCCCAGCATTTT	CASSQGTGASNQPQHF
TRBV11-2	TRBD1	few	TRBJ2-3	TGTGCCAGCAGCAGTTCCGGGACAGGTCCAATGGATACGCAGTATTTT	CASSSSGTGPMDTQYF
TRBV6-5	.	.	TRBJ2-1	TGTGCCAGCAGCCTTGACAGTGAGCAGTTCTTC	CASSLDSEQFF
TRBV20-1	.	many	TRBJ2-7	TGCAGTGCCGGGCAGAGTAATTACGAGCAGTACTTC	CSAGQSNYEQYF
TRBV20-1	TRBD1	many	TRBJ1-6	TGCAGTGCTGGACAGGCCTTTAATTCACCCCTCCACTTT	CSAGQAFNSPLHF
TRBV6-5	.	many	TRBJ1-1	TGTGCCAGCTTTTCGACGAGGGAAACTGAAGCTTTCTTT	CASFSTRETEAFF
TRBV28	TRBD2	many	TRBJ2-7	TGTGCCAGCATAGGGCGGGGGGTCCGTCCCTACGAGCAGTACTTC	CASIGRGVRPYEQYF
TRBV7-9	.	many	TRBJ1-5	TGTGCCAGCAGCTTTAATGAGGGCCAGCCCCAGCATTTT	CASSFNEGQPQHF
TRBV10-1	.	many	TRBJ1-4	TGCGCCAGAGTCCAGGACATCCCGAATGAAAAACTGTTTTTT	CARVQDIPNEKLFF
TRBV28	.	few	TRBJ2-1	TGTGCCAGCAGTTCGGGGGCCGCCGCTAACTACAATGAGCAGTTCTTC	CASSSGAAANYNEQFF
TRBV11-2	.	many	TRBJ2-1	TGTGCCAGCAGCCCGCTATTCCGGGGCCGCGGGTACAATGAGCAGTTCTTC	CASSPLFRGRGYNEQFF
TRBV12-3/TRBV12-4	.	many	TRBJ2-2	TGTGCCAGCAGTTTAGCCAGGGTAGGCGGGGAGCTGTTTTTT	CASSLARVGGELFF
TRBV7-2	TRBD2	many	TRBJ2-1	TGTGCCAGCAGCCCGGGGGAGCGGGGGGGACGACGGTTTGATGAGCAGTTCTTC	CASSPGERGGRRFDEQFF
TRBV6-6	.	.	TRBJ2-5	TGTGCCAGCACCTCTGGGGGAGTTTTAGAGACCCAGTACTTC	CASTSGGVLETQYF
TRBV7-2	.	many	TRBJ2-3	TGTGCCAGCAGCTCGCGACAGGATTACACAGATACGCAGTATTTT	CASSSRQDYTDTQYF
TRBV9	.	few	TRBJ1-2	TGTGCCAGCAGCGTAGGGGGAACAAGCTATGGCTACACCTTC	CASSVGGTSYGYTF
TRBV7-2	.	many	TRBJ2-3	TGTGCCAGCAGCCCCCGAGTCAGCACAGATACGCAGTATTTT	CASSPRVSTDTQYF
TRBV6-2/TRBV6-3	.	many	TRBJ2-7	TGTGCCAGCACCTACGGGGGCGCCTACGAGCAGTACTTC	CASTYGGAYEQYF
TRBV7-2	TRBD2	many	TRBJ2-1	TGTGCCAGCAGCTTTGGACTAGCGGGGGGGTTCAGCTCCTACAATGAGCAGTTCTTC	CASSFGLAGGFSSYNEQFF
TRBV28	TRBD1	many	TRBJ1-2	TGTGCCAGCGAACGGACAGGGTTCGTCTATGGCTACACCTTC	CASERTGFVYGYTF
TRBV28	.	many	TRBJ1-2	TGTGCCAGCAGTTTATATGGGCTGACTTACAACTATGGCTACACCTTC	CASSLYGLTYNYGYTF
TRBV6-5	.	many	TRBJ1-6	TGTGCCAGCAGCCAGCGGAGGGGAAGGGTTGTAGAGTCACCCCTCCACTTT	CASSQRRGRVVESPLHF
TRBV6-2/TRBV6-3	.	many	TRBJ2-5	TGTGCCAGCAGTTTCCGGGAGATGGAGACCCAGTACTTC	CASSFREMETQYF
TRBV12-3/TRBV12-4	TRBD2	many	TRBJ2-3	TGTGCCAGCAGTCCGGGACTAGAATCAGATACGCAGTATTTT	CASSPGLESDTQYF
TRBV14	.	many	TRBJ1-6	TGTGCCAGCAGCTTAAGGGGGAATAATTCACCCCTCCACTTT	CASSLRGNNSPLHF
TRBV20-1	.	many	TRBJ2-5	TGCAGTGCTAGAGCTATATCCTGGGCCCAGTACTTC	CSARAISWAQYF
TRBV7-2	TRBD1	many	TRBJ2-4	TGTGCCAGCAGCTCAGGACAGGTGCCCGTCATTCAGTACTTC	CASSSGQVPVIQYF
TRBV20-1	.	many	TRBJ2-3	TGCAGTGCTAGGGATAAATCGGGACGCCGAGATACGCAGTATTTT	CSARDKSGRRDTQYF
TRBV4-3	.	many	TRBJ2-2	TGCGCCAGCAGCCAAGTTGCCGGGGTAGGAACCGGGGAGCTGTTTTTT	CASSQVAGVGTGELFF
TRBV12-3/TRBV12-4	TRBD2	many	TRBJ2-5	TGTGCCAGCAGGCGGGGGGGAGGAGAGACCCAGTACTTC	CASRRGGGETQYF
TRBV7-9	.	many	TRBJ1-2	TGTGCCAGCAGCTTTAACAGGGAGAACTATGGCTACACCTTC	CASSFNRENYGYTF
TRBV7-2	.	many	TRBJ2-7	TGTGCCAGTAGGGGGGACAGCTCCTACGAGCAGTACTTC	CASRGDSSYEQYF
TRBV7-3	TRBD1	many	TRBJ1-1	TGTGCCAGCAGAAGATCACAGGGGGCCGGCACTGAAGCTTTCTTT	CASRRSQGAGTEAFF
TRBV7-2	.	many	TRBJ1-1	TGTGCCAGCAGCTTAGGTCCAGGCACGAACACTGAAGCTTTCTTT	CASSLGPGTNTEAFF
TRBV6-4	.	many	TRBJ2-6	TGTGCCAGCAGTGACCTTCCCTTCGGACAGGAGGGCTCTGGGGCCAACGTCCTGACTTTC	CASSDLPFGQEGSGANVLTF
TRBV7-8	.	many	TRBJ1-3	TGTGCCAGCAGCTTAGGAGTCGTAAACACCATATATTTT	CASSLGVVNTIYF
TRBV7-2	TRBD1	many	TRBJ1-2	TGTGCCAGCATCCTGACAGGGACCTATGGCTACACCTTC	CASILTGTYGYTF
TRBV5-4	.	many	TRBJ1-6	TGTGCCAGCAGCTGGGGCGGCAGGCCGACTAATTCACCCCTCCACTTT	CASSWGGRPTNSPLHF
TRBV6-5	.	many	TRBJ1-1	TGTGCCAGCAGTTATAGGGATAACACTGAAGCTTTCTTT	CASSYRDNTEAFF
TRBV28	TRBD1	many	TRBJ2-7	TGTGCCAGCCGGGGACAGCCGAGTATCTACGAGCAGTACTTC	CASRGQPSIYEQYF
TRBV7-2	.	many	TRBJ1-5	TGTGCCAGCAGCTTAGATGCGGATTTGGGTCAGCCCCAGCATTTT	CASSLDADLGQPQHF